Listed here are 28 T cell receptor beta chains from one sample, sequenced in a study of blood T cell repertoires in COVID-19. Profiling relied on immunoSEQ multiplex PCR, and the TCRdb table lists in-frame clones only, not all of them. The table lists hundreds of thousands of clones, roughly four fifths of them singletons. What was sequenced was peripheral blood. These TCRs come from a woman older than 75 with acute or convalescent COVID-19.

The chain recombines TRBV6-6 with TRBJ1-1; D gene ambiguous. The germline CDR1 and CDR2 sequences are MNHNY and SVGAGI (reference sequence). V lost 2 bases to trimming and J lost 5 bases, with 9 bases between them. This CDR3 comprises 13 residues. In nucleotides, the CDR3 is TGTGCCAGCAGTTACGGAGGGTTAACTGAAGCTTTCTTT. It translates to CASSYGGLTEAFF.

This clone was recorded a few times. V and J are TRBV5-6 and TRBJ2-7, with a weak D call TRBD1 (6 bases). The CDR3 spans 14 residues. CDR1 and CDR2 (germline): SGHDT, YYEEEE. Trimming left V 5 bases short and J 3 bases short, with 15 bases between. CDR3 nucleotide sequence: TGTGCCAGCAGTTCTAGGGACACCTTCTACGAGCAGTACTTC. Encoded protein: CASSSRDTFYEQYF.

The V call is TRBV27, the J call TRBJ1-6; 8 bases are a match to TRBD1. V dropped 5 bases and J dropped 1; count of bases not matched to a gene: 13. CDR1 MNHEY and CDR2 SMNVEV come from the germline V gene (reference sequence). The CDR3 spans 19 residues. CDR3 loop: CASSRTGGGSYSYNSPLHF. The CDR3, as DNA: TGTGCCAGCAGTCGCACAGGGGGAGGATCGTATTCCTATAATTCACCCCTCCACTTT.

V gene TRBV24-1 combines with J gene TRBJ2-2; 11 bases agree with TRBD1. CDR1 and CDR2 from the germline V gene are KGHDR and SFDVKD. This CDR3 comprises 17 residues. J gave up 3 bases and V 4 bases, and 6 bases lay outside the gene matches. DNA of the CDR3: TGTGCCACCAGTGAAGCCGGGACAGGGGGTTACACCGGGGAGCTGTTTTTT. Its translation is CATSEAGTGGYTGELFF.

The V and J genes are TRBV5-8 and TRBJ1-2; TRBD1 might be the D (6 bases). This CDR3 comprises 16 residues. CDR1 is SGHTS, CDR2 YDEGEE, per germline. The V end lost 0 bases, the J end lost 0 bases, and 12 bases lay between the germline ends. Written as DNA, the CDR3 is TGTGCCAGCAGCTTGGCCGCCGGGACACCTAACTATGGCTACACCTTC. Amino acid sequence: CASSLAAGTPNYGYTF.

V usage is TRBV18 and J usage is TRBJ1-2; possibly TRBD1 for D (6 bases). Germline loops: CDR1 KGHSH, CDR2 LQKENI. V shed 3 bases and J shed 4 bases, with 12 bases lying between them. This CDR3 is built from 14 residues. The DNA of the CDR3 is TGTGCCAGCTCACCTGCGGACAGCTTCTATGGCTACACCTTC. It encodes CASSPADSFYGYTF.

The rearrangement uses TRBV6-4 and TRBJ2-1; tentative D call: TRBD2 (6 bases). The V gene lost 5 bases and the J gene lost 9 bases, with 17 bases spanning the gap. The CDR3 has 14 amino acids. The germline CDR1 and CDR2 sequences are MRHNA and SNTAGT. CDR3 nucleotide sequence: TGTGCCAGCAGTCCCCTCTGGGGGGTGGGTGAGCAGTTCTTC. Amino acid sequence: CASSPLWGVGEQFF.

Notes on this clone: Other DNA sequences in the sample encode the same CDR3. The V gene is TRBV12-3 or TRBV12-4, the J gene TRBJ1-1, with D unresolved. Trimming left V 5 bases short and J 1 base short, with 8 bases between. The CDR3 covers 13 residues. CDR3 nucleotide sequence: TGTGCCAGCAGTCTTCAGGAGAACACTGAAGCTTTCTTT. Its translation: CASSLQENTEAFF.

The chain is built from TRBV7-9 and TRBJ2-1; 7 bases agree with TRBD1. The CDR3 length is 17 residues. V lost 6 bases, J lost 0 bases, and 11 bases stayed unmatched. Per germline, CDR1 SEHNR and CDR2 FQNEAQ (reference sequence). The CDR3 here is CASSLVQGKDSYNEQFF. The CDR3 DNA reads as TGTGCCAGCAGTCTAGTACAGGGGAAAGACTCCTACAATGAGCAGTTCTTC.

CDR3 residues: CASSRVIATNEKLFF. CDR3 DNA sequence: TGTGCCAGCAGCCGGGTTATTGCAACTAATGAAAAACTGTTTTTT. The V and J genes are TRBV6-5 and TRBJ1-4; D is uncertain. V was cut by 6 bases and J by 0 bases, with 11 bases left in between. Germline-derived CDR1 and CDR2 are MNHEY and SVGAGI. The CDR3 has 15 amino acids.

The rearrangement joins TRBV3-1 (or the pseudogene TRBV3-2) to TRBJ1-1; D is unclear. The CDR3 totals 14 residues. Germline V lookup: CDR1 LGHDT, CDR2 YNNKEL (reference sequence). Trimming removed 4 bases at V and 5 bases at J, with 14 bases between. CDR3: CASSLSLRGTEAFF. The CDR3 DNA is TGTGCCAGCAGCCTCAGTTTACGGGGAACTGAAGCTTTCTTT.

J is TRBJ1-1 and V is TRBV6-1; 10 nucleotides agree with TRBD1. Germline V CDR1 and CDR2: MNHNS, SASEGT. With 3 bases clipped from V and 10 bases from J, the junction kept 2 bases outside the gene matches. CDR3 size: 12 residues. The CDR3, as DNA: TGTGCCAGCAGTGACCGGGACAGGGGAGCTTTCTTT. It translates to CASSDRDRGAFF.

DNA of the CDR3: TGTGCCAGCACCCCGGAGGGCAGGGTCGGCCCCTCCTACGAGCAGTACTTC. It codes for CASTPEGRVGPSYEQYF. The genes are TRBV7-8 and TRBJ2-7; maybe TRBD2 (6 bases). The V gene's germline CDR1 is SGHVS and CDR2 FQNEAQ. The CDR3 totals 17 residues. V lost 7 bases and J 0 bases, leaving 22 bases between the germline ends.

This clone was observed a few times. The chain joins TRBV27 to TRBJ2-7; 11 nucleotides match TRBD2. The CDR3 is made up of 16 amino acids. The germline gives CDR1 MNHEY, CDR2 SMNVEV (reference sequence). The ends lost 8 bases at V and 0 bases at J; junction bases unmatched: 9. The CDR3 DNA follows: TGTGCCAGCCCTAAACCGGGACTAGCGGTCTCCTACGAGCAGTACTTC. As protein: CASPKPGLAVSYEQYF.

This clone has a single count. The V gene is TRBV3-1 (or the pseudogene TRBV3-2), the J gene TRBJ1-5; D perhaps matches TRBD1 (6 bases). V lost 0 bases, J lost 5 bases, and 20 bases lay in between. The CDR3 runs 18 residues. Germline V gene lookup returns CDR1 LGHDT and CDR2 YNNKEL (reference sequence). The CDR3 spells CASSQDYRDKGGYQPQHF. CDR3 in DNA: TGTGCCAGCAGCCAAGACTACAGGGATAAGGGAGGGTATCAGCCCCAGCATTTT.

The chain recombines TRBV10-3 with TRBJ1-1; TRBD1 agrees at 10 bases. The CDR3 runs to 15 residues. Germline CDR1 is ENHRY and CDR2 is SYGVKD. V was clipped by 7 bases and J by 1 base; unmatched bases: 6. CDR3 sequence (DNA): TGTGCCATCAATAGACAGGGGGCAAAGAACACTGAAGCTTTCTTT. As protein: CAINRQGAKNTEAFF.

This clone was counted once. V usage is TRBV29-1 and J usage is TRBJ1-1; 12 bases align to TRBD1. V gave up 7 bases and J gave up 10 bases; unmatched junction bases: 10. The CDR3 spans 13 residues. Germline CDR1 is SQVTM and CDR2 is ANQGSEA. The CDR3 reads CSGRRDRGLGAFF. The CDR3 region has the DNA TGCAGCGGACGCCGGGACAGGGGGCTTGGAGCTTTCTTT.

J is TRBJ2-3 and V is TRBV6-5; 8 bases are a match to TRBD1. V gave up 6 bases and J gave up 5 bases; unmatched junction bases: 7. The V gene's germline CDR1 is MNHEY and CDR2 SVGAGI. This CDR3 comprises 14 residues. The CDR3 region is CASSRQGAEDTQYF. CDR3 nucleotide sequence: TGTGCCAGCAGCCGGCAGGGGGCGGAAGATACGCAGTATTTT.

The CDR3 coding sequence is TGTGCCAGCAGCCCTTTTGGGACAGGGGACAATCAGCCCCAGCATTTT. This codes for CASSPFGTGDNQPQHF. The rearrangement links TRBV3-1 (or the pseudogene TRBV3-2) to TRBJ1-5, with TRBD1 matching over 10 bases. Germline lookup yields CDR1 LGHDT and CDR2 YNNKEL (reference sequence). The V and J ends lost 4 bases and 3 bases, in that order; junction bases with no gene match: 6. The CDR3 has 16 residues.

The chain links TRBV18 to TRBJ1-6; D is uncertain. V shed 8 bases and J shed 6 bases, with 17 bases lying between them. Looked up from germline, CDR1 is KGHSH and CDR2 is LQKENI. This CDR3 region has 15 residues. The CDR3 loop is CASHSAGNPNSPLHF. Here the CDR3 DNA reads TGTGCCAGCCACTCGGCGGGGAATCCTAATTCACCCCTCCACTTT. The complete variable domain, with remaining parts taken from reference TRBV18 and TRBJ1-6, reads NAGVMQNPRHLVRRRGQEARLRCSPMKGHSHVYWYRQLPEEGLKFMVYLQKENIIDESGMPKERFSAEFPKEGPSILRIQQVVRGDSAAYFCASHSAGNPNSPLHFGNGTRLTVT.

V is TRBV6-1 and J is TRBJ1-2; a possible D gene is TRBD1 (6 bases). The CDR3 spans 15 residues. V lost 7 bases to trimming and J lost 6 bases, with 21 bases between them. Germline V gives CDR1 MNHNS, CDR2 SASEGT. The CDR3 DNA is TGTGCCAGCAAATCCGACACAGGGAGTCGGAATGGCTACACCTTC. This gives the protein CASKSDTGSRNGYTF.

A few counts support this clone. This sequence joins TRBV15 and TRBJ1-2; tentatively, D is TRBD1 (5 bases). Germline-derived CDR1 and CDR2 are LNHNV and YYDKDF (reference sequence). This CDR3 has 15 residues. Trimming shortened V by 0 bases and J by 3 bases, and 11 bases separated the two germline ends. The CDR3 here is CATSRELQAYYGYTF. The DNA for the CDR3 is TGTGCCACCAGCAGAGAATTACAGGCCTACTATGGCTACACCTTC.

This rearrangement joins TRBV24-1 to TRBJ2-7, with D possibly being TRBD2 (5 bases). Per the germline V gene, CDR1 is KGHDR and CDR2 is SFDVKD. There are 15 residues in the CDR3. Trimming pared 1 base from V and 4 bases from J, leaving 13 bases between. The chain's CDR3 is CATSDLGPRGYEQYF. The CDR3 DNA sequence: TGTGCCACCAGTGATTTAGGGCCCCGAGGGTACGAGCAGTACTTC.

The CDR3 nucleotides read TGTGCCAGCTCACCGGGACAGGGATTTCAGCCCCAGCATTTT. It specifies CASSPGQGFQPQHF. The chain joins TRBV18 to TRBJ1-5; 9 nucleotides match TRBD1. Per germline, CDR1 KGHSH and CDR2 LQKENI. The V segment lost 3 bases and the J segment 6 bases; nucleotides outside the gene matches: 3. The CDR3 totals 14 residues.

The J gene is TRBJ2-7, the V gene TRBV15; 9 nucleotides line up with TRBD1. The CDR3 length is 13 residues. CDR1 is LNHNV and CDR2 is YYDKDF in the germline V gene (reference sequence). Germline trimming cut 5 bases from V and 3 bases from J; bases unmatched to any gene: 2. CDR3 sequence reads: CATSLDRGYEQYF. Written as DNA, the CDR3 is TGTGCCACCAGCTTGGACAGGGGCTACGAGCAGTACTTC.

The rearrangement uses TRBV18 and TRBJ2-7; D is perhaps TRBD1 (6 bases). Trimming stripped 4 bases from V and 4 bases from J, with 14 bases between. CDR1 is KGHSH, CDR2 LQKENI, per germline. This CDR3 has 14 amino acids. CDR3 in DNA: TGTGCCAGCTCACAATCCGGGACACTTTACGAGCAGTACTTC. Amino acid sequence: CASSQSGTLYEQYF.

The chain uses TRBV12-3 or TRBV12-4 and TRBJ1-2, with TRBD1 matching 8 bases. This CDR3 is built from 13 residues. Trimming at V came to 6 bases and at J to 4 bases, leaving 4 bases not matched to a gene. CDR3 sequence (DNA): TGTGCCAGCAGCCCGACAGGGGCCTATGGCTACACCTTC. As protein: CASSPTGAYGYTF.

The V gene is TRBV20-1, the J gene TRBJ2-1; 8 positions agree with TRBD2. The CDR3 covers 11 residues. The V and J ends lost 7 bases and 8 bases, in that order; junction bases with no gene match: 4. Germline V gene sequence: CDR1 DFQATT, CDR2 SNEGSKA (reference sequence). CDR3 coding DNA: TGCAGTGGCGGGGGGCGCGATGAGCAGTTCTTC. Amino acids: CSGGGRDEQFF.